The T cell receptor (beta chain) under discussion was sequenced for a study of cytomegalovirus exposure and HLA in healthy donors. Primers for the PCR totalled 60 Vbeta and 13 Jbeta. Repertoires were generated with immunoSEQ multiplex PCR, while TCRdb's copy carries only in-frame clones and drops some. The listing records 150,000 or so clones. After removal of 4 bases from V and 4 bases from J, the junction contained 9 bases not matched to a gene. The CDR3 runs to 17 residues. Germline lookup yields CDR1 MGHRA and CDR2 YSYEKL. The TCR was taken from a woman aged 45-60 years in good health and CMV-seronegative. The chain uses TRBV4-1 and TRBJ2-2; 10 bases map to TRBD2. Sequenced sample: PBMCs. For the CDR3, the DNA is TGCGCCAGCAGCCCTAGACTAGCGGGCGTGATCACCGGGGAGCTGTTTTTT. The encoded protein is CASSPRLAGVITGELFF.